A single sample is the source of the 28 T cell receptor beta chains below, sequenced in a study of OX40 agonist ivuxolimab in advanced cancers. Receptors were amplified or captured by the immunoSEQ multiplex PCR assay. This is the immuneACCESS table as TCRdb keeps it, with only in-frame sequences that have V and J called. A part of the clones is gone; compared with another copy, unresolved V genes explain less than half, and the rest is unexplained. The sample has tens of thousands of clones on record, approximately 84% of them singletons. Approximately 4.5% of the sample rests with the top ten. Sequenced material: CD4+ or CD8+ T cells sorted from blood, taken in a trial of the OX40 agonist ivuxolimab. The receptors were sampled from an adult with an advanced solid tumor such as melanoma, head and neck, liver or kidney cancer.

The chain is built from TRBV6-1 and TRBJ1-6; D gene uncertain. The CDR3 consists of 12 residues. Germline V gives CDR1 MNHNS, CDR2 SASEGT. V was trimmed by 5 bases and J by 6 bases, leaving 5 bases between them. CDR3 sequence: CASSPGNSPLHF. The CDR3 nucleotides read TGTGCCAGCAGTCCTGGTAATTCACCCCTCCACTTT.

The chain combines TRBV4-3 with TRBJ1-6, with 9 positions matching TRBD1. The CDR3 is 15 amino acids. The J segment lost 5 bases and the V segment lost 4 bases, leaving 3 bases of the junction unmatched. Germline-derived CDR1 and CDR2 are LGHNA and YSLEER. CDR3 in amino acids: CASSLRTGDNSPLHF. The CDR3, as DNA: TGCGCCAGCAGCCTGCGGACAGGGGATAATTCACCCCTCCACTTT.

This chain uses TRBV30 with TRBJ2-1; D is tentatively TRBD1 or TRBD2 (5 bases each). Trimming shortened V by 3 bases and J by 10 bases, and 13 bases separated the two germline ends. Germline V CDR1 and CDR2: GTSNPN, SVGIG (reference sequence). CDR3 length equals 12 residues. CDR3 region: CAWRAGSAEQFF. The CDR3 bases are TGTGCCTGGAGGGCAGGGAGTGCCGAGCAGTTCTTC.

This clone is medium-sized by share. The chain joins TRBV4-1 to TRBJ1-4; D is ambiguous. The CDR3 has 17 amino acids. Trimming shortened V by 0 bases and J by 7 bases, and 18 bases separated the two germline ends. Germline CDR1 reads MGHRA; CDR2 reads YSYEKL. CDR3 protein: CASSQDAMGLPREKLFF. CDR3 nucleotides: TGCGCCAGCAGCCAAGATGCTATGGGATTACCTCGTGAAAAACTGTTTTTT.

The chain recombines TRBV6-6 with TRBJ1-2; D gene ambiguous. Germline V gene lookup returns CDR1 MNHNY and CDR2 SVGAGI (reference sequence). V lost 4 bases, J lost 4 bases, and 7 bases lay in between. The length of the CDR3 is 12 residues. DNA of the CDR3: TGTGCCAGCAGTTCCCCCGCCTATGGCTACACCTTC. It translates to CASSSPAYGYTF.

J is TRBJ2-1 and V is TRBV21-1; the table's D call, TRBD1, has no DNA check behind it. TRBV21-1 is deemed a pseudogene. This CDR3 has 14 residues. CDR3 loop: CASSERQGTNEQFF. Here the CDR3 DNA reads TGTGCCAGCAGCGAAAGACAGGGGACCAATGAGCAGTTCTTC.

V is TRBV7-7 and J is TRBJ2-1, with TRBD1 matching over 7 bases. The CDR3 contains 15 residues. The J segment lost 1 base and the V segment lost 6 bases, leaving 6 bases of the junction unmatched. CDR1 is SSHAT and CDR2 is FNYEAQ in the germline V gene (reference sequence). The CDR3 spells CASSLTGSSYNEQFF. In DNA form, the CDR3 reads TGTGCCAGCAGTTTGACAGGGAGTTCCTACAATGAGCAGTTCTTC.

The CDR3 sequence is CASSLGAVREYNEQFF. Here the CDR3 DNA reads TGCGCCAGCAGCTTGGGGGCGGTTAGGGAGTACAATGAGCAGTTCTTC. The chain links TRBV5-1 to TRBJ2-1, with D perhaps matching TRBD2 (5 bases). Trimming removed 0 bases at V and 4 bases at J, with 14 bases between. Germline lookup yields CDR1 SGHRS and CDR2 YFSETQ. The CDR3 sequence is 16 residues long.

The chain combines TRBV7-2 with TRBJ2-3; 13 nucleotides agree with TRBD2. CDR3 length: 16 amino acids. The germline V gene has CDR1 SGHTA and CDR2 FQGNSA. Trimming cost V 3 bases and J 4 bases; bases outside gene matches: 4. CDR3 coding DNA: TGTGCCAGCAGCTTGTGGACTAGCGGGAGTCCAGATACGCAGTATTTT. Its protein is CASSLWTSGSPDTQYF.

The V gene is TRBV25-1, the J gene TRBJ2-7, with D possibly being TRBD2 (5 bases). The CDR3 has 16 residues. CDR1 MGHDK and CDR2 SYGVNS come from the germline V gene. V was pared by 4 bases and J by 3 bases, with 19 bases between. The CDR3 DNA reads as TGTGCCAGCAGTGGGGAACCGGGAAGAGATAACTACGAGCAGTACTTC. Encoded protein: CASSGEPGRDNYEQYF.

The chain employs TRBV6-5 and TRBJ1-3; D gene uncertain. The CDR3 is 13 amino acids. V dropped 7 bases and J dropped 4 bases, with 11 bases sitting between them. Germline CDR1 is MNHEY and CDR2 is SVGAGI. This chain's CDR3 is CASTTTLGNTIYF. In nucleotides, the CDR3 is TGTGCCAGCACCACAACCCTCGGAAACACCATATATTTT.

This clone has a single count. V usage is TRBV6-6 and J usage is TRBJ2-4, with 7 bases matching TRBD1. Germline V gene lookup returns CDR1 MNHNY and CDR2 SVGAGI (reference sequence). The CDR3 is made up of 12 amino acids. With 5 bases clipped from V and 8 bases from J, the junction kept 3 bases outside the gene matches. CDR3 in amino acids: CASSPDRDIQYF. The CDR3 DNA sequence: TGTGCCAGCAGTCCCGACAGGGACATTCAGTACTTC.

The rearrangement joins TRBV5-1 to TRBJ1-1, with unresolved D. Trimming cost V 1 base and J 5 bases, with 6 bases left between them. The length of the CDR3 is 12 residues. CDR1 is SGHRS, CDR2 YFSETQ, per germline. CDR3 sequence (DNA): TGCGCCAGCAGCTTGCAAGGTACTGAAGCTTTCTTT. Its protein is CASSLQGTEAFF.

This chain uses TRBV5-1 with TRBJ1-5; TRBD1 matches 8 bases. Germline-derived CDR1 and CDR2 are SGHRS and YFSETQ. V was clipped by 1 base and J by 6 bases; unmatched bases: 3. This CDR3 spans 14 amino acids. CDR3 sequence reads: CASSLQQGVQPQHF. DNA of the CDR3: TGCGCCAGCAGCTTGCAACAGGGGGTTCAGCCCCAGCATTTT.

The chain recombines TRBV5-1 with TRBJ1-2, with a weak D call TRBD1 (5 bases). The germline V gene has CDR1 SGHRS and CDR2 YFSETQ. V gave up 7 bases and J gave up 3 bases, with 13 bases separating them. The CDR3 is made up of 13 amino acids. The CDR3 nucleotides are TGCGCCAGCGCCCCTCCGGGACACTATGGCTACACCTTC. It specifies CASAPPGHYGYTF.

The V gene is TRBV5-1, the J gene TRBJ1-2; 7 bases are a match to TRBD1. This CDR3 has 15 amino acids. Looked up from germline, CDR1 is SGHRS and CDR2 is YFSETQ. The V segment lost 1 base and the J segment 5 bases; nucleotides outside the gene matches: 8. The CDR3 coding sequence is TGCGCCAGCAGCTTGAATTTAGGGGGCCAATATGGCTACACCTTC. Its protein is CASSLNLGGQYGYTF.

CDR3: CASSETWDRGSQPQHF. For the CDR3, the DNA is TGTGCCAGCAGTGAAACTTGGGACAGGGGTAGTCAGCCCCAGCATTTT. This chain joins TRBV2 and TRBJ1-5; 10 nucleotides match TRBD1. Germline-derived CDR1 and CDR2 are SNHLY and FYNNEI. The CDR3 has 16 residues. The trim removed 2 bases at V and 6 bases at J, leaving 7 bases unmatched.

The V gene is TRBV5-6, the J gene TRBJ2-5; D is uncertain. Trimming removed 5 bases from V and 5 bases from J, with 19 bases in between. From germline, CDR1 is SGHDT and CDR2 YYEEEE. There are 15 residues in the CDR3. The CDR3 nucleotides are TGTGCCAGCAGTGCTTCGGGCCGTCTACTGGAGACCCAGTACTTC. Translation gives CASSASGRLLETQYF.

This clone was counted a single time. The CDR3 DNA reads TGTGCCAGCAGTTTTCAGGGGTGGGATGGCTACACCTTC. It yields the protein CASSFQGWDGYTF. This chain links TRBV27 with TRBJ1-2, with D maybe TRBD1 (6 bases). Germline CDR1 reads MNHEY; CDR2 reads SMNVEV (reference sequence). The length of the CDR3 is 13 residues. V lost 3 bases to trimming and J lost 6 bases, with 11 bases between them.

This CDR3 is CASSERGGADTQYF. Here the CDR3 DNA reads TGTGCCAGCAGTGAACGCGGGGGAGCAGATACGCAGTATTTT. The chain joins TRBV25-1 to TRBJ2-3, with 7 bases identical to TRBD2. The trim removed 2 bases at V and 4 bases at J, leaving 3 bases unmatched. This CDR3 has 14 amino acids. Germline CDR1 is MGHDK and CDR2 is SYGVNS. Using reference TRBV25-1 and TRBJ2-3 for the parts outside the CDR3, the full variable domain is EADIYQTPRYLVIGTGKKITLECSQTMGHDKMYWYQQDPGMELHLIHYSYGVNSTEKGDLSSESTVSRIRTEHFPLTLESARPSHTSQYLCASSERGGADTQYFGPGTRLTVL.

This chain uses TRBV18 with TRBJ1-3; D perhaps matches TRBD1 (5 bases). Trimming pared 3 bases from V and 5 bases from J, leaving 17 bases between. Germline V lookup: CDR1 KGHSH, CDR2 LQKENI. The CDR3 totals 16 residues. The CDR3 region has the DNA TGTGCCAGCTCACCCTCATTCTCCCGGGACCGAAACACCATATATTTT. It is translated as CASSPSFSRDRNTIYF.

CDR3 nucleotides: TGCGCCAGCAGCCCGCAGGGGGGCTTGAACACTGAAGCTTTCTTT. It yields the protein CASSPQGGLNTEAFF. The chain combines TRBV5-1 with TRBJ1-1; 7 nucleotides agree with TRBD1. The V and J ends lost 4 bases and 0 bases, in that order; junction bases with no gene match: 6. The CDR3 sequence is 15 residues long. Per the germline V gene, CDR1 is SGHRS and CDR2 is YFSETQ.

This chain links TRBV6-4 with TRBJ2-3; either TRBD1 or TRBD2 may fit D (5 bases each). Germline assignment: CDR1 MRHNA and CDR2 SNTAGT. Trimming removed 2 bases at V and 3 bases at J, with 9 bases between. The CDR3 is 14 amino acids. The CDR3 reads CASSDRGGTDTQYF. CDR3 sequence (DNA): TGTGCCAGCAGTGACAGGGGCGGGACAGATACGCAGTATTTT.

The CDR3 nucleotides read TGCGCCAGCAGCCAAGATCAAGTAAGCTGGGCAGCGACCAACTATGGCTACACCTTC. As protein: CASSQDQVSWAATNYGYTF. This rearrangement joins TRBV4-1 to TRBJ1-2; D gene ambiguous. CDR3 size: 19 residues. Germline V CDR1 and CDR2: MGHRA, YSYEKL. The V end lost 0 bases, the J end lost 2 bases, and 22 bases lay between the germline ends.

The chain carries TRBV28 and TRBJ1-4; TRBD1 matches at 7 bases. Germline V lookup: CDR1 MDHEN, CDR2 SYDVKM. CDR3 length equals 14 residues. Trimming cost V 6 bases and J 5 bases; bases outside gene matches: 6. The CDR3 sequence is CASSRQGVNEKLFF. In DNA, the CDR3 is TGTGCCAGCAGCCGACAGGGCGTGAATGAAAAACTGTTTTTT.

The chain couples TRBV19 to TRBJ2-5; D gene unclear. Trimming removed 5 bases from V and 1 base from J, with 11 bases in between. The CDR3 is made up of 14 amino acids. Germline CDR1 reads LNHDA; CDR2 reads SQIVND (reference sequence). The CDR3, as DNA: TGTGCCAGTAGTTGGCGCCCGTCCCAAGAGACCCAGTACTTC. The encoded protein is CASSWRPSQETQYF.

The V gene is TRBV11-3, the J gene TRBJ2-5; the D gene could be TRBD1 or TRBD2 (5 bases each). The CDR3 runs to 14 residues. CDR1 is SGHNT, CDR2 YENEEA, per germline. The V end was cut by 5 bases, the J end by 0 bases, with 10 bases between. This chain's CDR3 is CASSPGPNQETQYF. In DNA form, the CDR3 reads TGTGCCAGCAGCCCGGGGCCTAACCAAGAGACCCAGTACTTC.

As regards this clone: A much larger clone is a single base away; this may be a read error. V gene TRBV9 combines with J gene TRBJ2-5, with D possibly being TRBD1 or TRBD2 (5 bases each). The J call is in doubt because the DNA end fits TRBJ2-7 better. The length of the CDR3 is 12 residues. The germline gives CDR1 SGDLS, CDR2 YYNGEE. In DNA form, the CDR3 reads TGTGCCAGCAGCGGGGACGGCTACGAGCAGTACTTC. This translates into CASSGDGYEQYF.